The 9 T cell receptor beta chains presented below share a single source sample, sequenced in a study of PD-1 blockade in classical Hodgkin lymphoma. Libraries were prepared by immunoSEQ multiplex PCR; TCRdb keeps only in-frame clonotypes and omits some of them. The repertoire consists of 20,000 or so clones, with roughly 76% occurring once and the leading ten covering roughly 24%. Every one of the patients relapsed after autologous stem cell transplantation (brentuximab vedotin exposure was variable). Sequenced here: peripheral blood mononuclear cells (PBMCs), sampled at baseline. All receptors come from a human donor with classical Hodgkin lymphoma.

The chain uses TRBV27 and TRBJ2-4, with TRBD1 as a possible D gene (6 bases). The CDR3 consists of 14 residues. Trimming stripped 5 bases from V and 6 bases from J, with 14 bases between. CDR1 and CDR2 (germline): MNHEY, SMNVEV (reference sequence). CDR3 sequence: CASSPQGDGNIQYF. CDR3 bases: TGTGCCAGCAGTCCACAGGGAGATGGAAACATTCAGTACTTC.

This clone appeared a few times. V usage is TRBV12-5 and J usage is TRBJ1-3, with unresolved D. V was trimmed by 7 bases and J by 0 bases, leaving 16 bases between them. The CDR3 has 16 residues. Germline CDR1 is LGHNT and CDR2 is FRNRAP. The CDR3 here is CASAGSLLNSGNTIYF. CDR3 nucleotide sequence: TGTGCTAGTGCTGGCAGCCTGCTTAACTCTGGAAACACCATATATTTT.

This chain uses TRBV6-1 with TRBJ1-1, with a tentative D call TRBD1 (5 bases). The V and J ends lost 5 bases and 1 base respectively, with 8 bases between them. Germline V gives CDR1 MNHNS, CDR2 SASEGT. The CDR3 extends over 13 amino acids. The CDR3: CASSSRGNTEAFF. In nucleotides, the CDR3 is TGTGCCAGCAGTTCGAGGGGGAACACTGAAGCTTTCTTT.

This clone was counted between two and nine times. J is TRBJ1-1 and V is TRBV20-1, with D unclear. V lost 5 bases to trimming and J lost 11 bases, with 15 bases between them. The CDR3 contains 11 residues. Per the germline V gene, CDR1 is DFQATT and CDR2 is SNEGSKA (reference sequence). CDR3 bases: TGCAGTGCTCCCGGTGGGAGTCAGGCTTTCTTT. Protein product: CSAPGGSQAFF.

The chain employs TRBV28 and TRBJ2-7; D gene unclear. The germline gives CDR1 MDHEN, CDR2 SYDVKM. This CDR3 has 14 amino acids. Trimming cost V 6 bases and J 2 bases, with 14 bases left between them. As DNA, the CDR3 is TGTGCCAGCAGAGGCCACGGTTCCACCTACGAGCAGTACTTC. It codes for CASRGHGSTYEQYF.

The chain joins TRBV5-4 to TRBJ2-1; no firm D call. The CDR3 consists of 15 residues. Germline assignment: CDR1 SGHNT and CDR2 YYREEE (reference sequence). The germline V and J ends were trimmed by 4 bases and 3 bases, with 14 bases remaining between them. The CDR3 sequence: CASSRMSKDYNEQFF. CDR3 sequence (DNA): TGTGCCAGCAGCCGGATGTCTAAAGACTACAATGAGCAGTTCTTC.

V usage is TRBV9 and J usage is TRBJ1-1; D is uncertain. Germline V gene lookup returns CDR1 SGDLS and CDR2 YYNGEE. The V end was cut by 0 bases, the J end by 1 base, with 10 bases between. This CDR3 region has 15 residues. The CDR3 is CASSVGQLSNTEAFF. The CDR3 DNA is TGTGCCAGCAGCGTAGGACAATTATCGAACACTGAAGCTTTCTTT.

This clone was detected only once. The chain couples TRBV19 to TRBJ1-1, with 7 bases lining up with TRBD1. V was clipped by 2 bases and J by 5 bases; unmatched bases: 23. In germline, CDR1 is LNHDA, CDR2 SQIVND (reference sequence). This CDR3 spans 20 amino acids. DNA of the CDR3: TGTGCCAGTAGTATAAGTGGGGGACAGTTCTACGGTCCTTCCACAACTGAAGCTTTCTTT. Its translation: CASSISGGQFYGPSTTEAFF.

V gene TRBV19 combines with J gene TRBJ2-7, with D uncertain. The CDR3 consists of 13 residues. CDR1 LNHDA and CDR2 SQIVND come from the germline V gene (reference sequence). V lost 4 bases, J lost 0 bases, and 7 bases lay in between. The CDR3 DNA sequence: TGTGCCAGTAGTAGGAAGTACTCCTACGAGCAGTACTTC. Translated, it gives CASSRKYSYEQYF.